These 19 T cell receptor beta chains came from one sample sequenced in a study of cytomegalovirus exposure and HLA in healthy donors. The PCR contained 60 Vbeta and 13 Jbeta primers. Measured with immunoSEQ multiplex PCR; TCRdb has only the in-frame clones, and not every one. The sample data list around 70,000 clones. The sequenced sample was PBMCs. The receptors here all came from a woman in her thirties or forties in good health and CMV-seropositive.

The V gene is TRBV13, the J gene TRBJ2-5; D is perhaps TRBD1 (7 bases). Germline V gene lookup returns CDR1 PRHDT and CDR2 FYEKMQ (reference sequence). This CDR3 has 16 residues. Trimming took 5 bases from V and 1 from J, leaving 17 bases between them. The CDR3 DNA reads TGTGCCAGCAGCCTCAGGGGGGCCGGTGTCCAAGAGACCCAGTACTTC. Translating it yields CASSLRGAGVQETQYF.

This chain links TRBV5-1 with TRBJ1-4; 7 bases map to TRBD1. The CDR3 has 16 amino acids. Trimming took 4 bases from V and 0 from J; bases not matched to a gene: 6. Germline V gene lookup returns CDR1 SGHRS and CDR2 YFSETQ. The CDR3 loop is CASSGGTDATNEKLFF. The CDR3 nucleotides read TGCGCCAGCAGCGGGGGGACAGATGCAACTAATGAAAAACTGTTTTTT.

The V gene is TRBV28, the J gene TRBJ2-4, with 10 bases lining up with TRBD1. The CDR3 totals 14 residues. J lost 6 bases, V lost 11 bases, and 10 bases had no gene match. Germline lookup yields CDR1 MDHEN and CDR2 SYDVKM. CDR3 region: CAVGYRDRGNIQYF. The DNA for the CDR3 is TGTGCCGTAGGATACCGGGACAGGGGAAACATTCAGTACTTC.

The J gene is TRBJ2-3, the V gene TRBV6-4; TRBD2 matches at 12 bases. CDR3 length: 15 residues. From germline, CDR1 is MRHNA and CDR2 SNTAGT. The V segment lost 6 bases and the J segment 7 bases; nucleotides outside the gene matches: 8. This chain's CDR3 is CASSETSGGRNTQYF. Written as DNA, the CDR3 is TGTGCCAGCAGCGAGACTAGCGGGGGAAGAAATACGCAGTATTTT.

The chain couples TRBV20-1 to TRBJ2-7; TRBD2 aligns across 7 bases. V gave up 5 bases and J gave up 8 bases; unmatched junction bases: 6. The germline V gene has CDR1 DFQATT and CDR2 SNEGSKA (reference sequence). The CDR3 is 11 amino acids. CDR3 nucleotides: TGCAGTGCTGCGCGGGAGACGCAGCAGTACTTC. Amino acids: CSAARETQQYF.

This rearrangement joins TRBV2 to TRBJ2-4; 14 bases agree with TRBD2. Germline lookup yields CDR1 SNHLY and CDR2 FYNNEI. J lost 3 bases, V lost 6 bases, and 7 bases had no gene match. This CDR3 spans 17 amino acids. The CDR3 DNA reads TGTGCCAGCAGGGGACTAGCGGGAGTGGGATACAAAAACATTCAGTACTTC. It translates to CASRGLAGVGYKNIQYF.

In DNA form, the CDR3 reads TGTGCCAGCGCCCCCTCAGAACTAAGCACAGATACGCAGTATTTT. This encodes CASAPSELSTDTQYF. V usage is TRBV6-4 and J usage is TRBJ2-3; D is ambiguous. Germline CDR1 and CDR2: MRHNA and SNTAGT. The V gene lost 8 bases and the J gene lost 0 bases, with 15 bases spanning the gap. CDR3 size: 15 residues.

This chain joins TRBV19 and TRBJ2-1; 8 bases line up with TRBD2. The CDR3 is 15 amino acids. The germline V gene has CDR1 LNHDA and CDR2 SQIVND (reference sequence). Trimming cost V 6 bases and J 3 bases; bases outside gene matches: 7. The CDR3 region has the DNA TGTGCCAGTAGCCCATCGGGGGGGGGCTACAATGAGCAGTTCTTC. This translates into CASSPSGGGYNEQFF.

The chain uses TRBV6-5 and TRBJ2-7; D remains ambiguous. The CDR3 extends over 12 amino acids. V was cut by 6 bases and J by 5 bases, with 11 bases left in between. Germline V gene sequence: CDR1 MNHEY, CDR2 SVGAGI. In DNA, the CDR3 is TGTGCCAGCAGCCTAGGTTTGCACGAGCAGTACTTC. Its protein product is CASSLGLHEQYF.

The chain couples TRBV18 to TRBJ1-5; maybe TRBD1 (5 bases). The CDR3 has 13 residues. V gave up 3 bases and J gave up 5 bases, with 8 bases separating them. Germline-derived CDR1 and CDR2 are KGHSH and LQKENI. This chain's CDR3 is CASSPRDDQPQHF. The DNA of the CDR3 is TGTGCCAGCTCACCGCGGGACGATCAGCCCCAGCATTTT.

J is TRBJ1-2 and V is TRBV13; possible D gene TRBD1, 5 bases. The germline CDR1 and CDR2 sequences are PRHDT and FYEKMQ (reference sequence). The length of the CDR3 is 15 residues. The V and J ends lost 1 base and 1 base respectively, with 10 bases between them. Here the CDR3 DNA reads TGTGCCAGCAGCTTAGCAGGGAGGGATAACTATGGCTACACCTTC. This gives the protein CASSLAGRDNYGYTF.

The chain links TRBV6-5 to TRBJ1-1; D perhaps matches TRBD1 (6 bases). CDR1 MNHEY and CDR2 SVGAGI come from the germline V gene. Trimming removed 8 bases at V and 4 bases at J, with 20 bases between. The CDR3 sequence is 15 residues long. CDR3 protein: CASERYQGTGTEAFF. The CDR3 nucleotides are TGTGCCAGCGAAAGGTACCAGGGGACGGGCACTGAAGCTTTCTTT.

The chain recombines TRBV2 with TRBJ2-5, with 9 bases matching TRBD2. The ends lost 4 bases at V and 5 bases at J; junction bases unmatched: 5. The CDR3 is 14 residues long. The germline V gene has CDR1 SNHLY and CDR2 FYNNEI. CDR3 residues: CASSGREGGETQYF. The CDR3 DNA sequence: TGTGCCAGCAGTGGGCGGGAGGGGGGTGAGACCCAGTACTTC.

This chain joins TRBV18 and TRBJ2-5; TRBD2 agrees at 13 bases. Germline loops: CDR1 KGHSH, CDR2 LQKENI. V dropped 5 bases and J dropped 2; count of bases not matched to a gene: 5. The CDR3 is 16 amino acids. DNA of the CDR3: TGTGCCAGCTCAGCCGGGACTAGCGGGGCGCAAGAGACCCAGTACTTC. Its translation is CASSAGTSGAQETQYF.

This chain connects TRBV5-1 to TRBJ2-2; 8 bases agree with TRBD1. The CDR3 is 16 residues long. V was clipped by 3 bases and J by 4 bases; unmatched bases: 8. The germline CDR1 and CDR2 sequences are SGHRS and YFSETQ. The CDR3 sequence: CASSWAPGGATGELFF. Here the CDR3 DNA reads TGCGCCAGCAGCTGGGCCCCAGGGGGCGCCACCGGGGAGCTGTTTTTT. Full variable domain (remainder filled in from reference TRBV5-1 and TRBJ2-2): KAGVTQTPRYLIKTRGQQVTLSCSPISGHRSVSWYQQTPGQGLQFLFEYFSETQRNKGNFPGRFSGRQFSNSRSEMNVSTLELGDSALYLCASSWAPGGATGELFFGEGSRLTVL.

This rearrangement joins TRBV7-6 to TRBJ2-3; 12 bases are shared with TRBD2. Trimming at V came to 3 bases and at J to 6 bases, leaving 13 bases not matched to a gene. Germline V gene sequence: CDR1 SGHVS, CDR2 FNYEAQ. The CDR3 is 18 amino acids. The CDR3 region is CASSFMPSGGASRDTQYF. DNA of the CDR3: TGTGCCAGCAGCTTTATGCCTAGCGGGGGGGCCAGCCGGGATACGCAGTATTTT.

This chain uses TRBV4-1 with TRBJ1-1, with D possibly matching TRBD1 (5 bases). The CDR3 sequence is 15 residues long. CDR1 is MGHRA, CDR2 YSYEKL, per germline. V dropped 1 base and J dropped 2 bases, with 11 bases sitting between them. For the CDR3, the DNA is TGCGCCAGCAGCCAAGCCGGGGGAAGAAACACTGAAGCTTTCTTT. Translating it yields CASSQAGGRNTEAFF.

The rearrangement joins TRBV2 to TRBJ1-5; D might be TRBD1 (6 bases). The CDR3 has 20 amino acids. Germline CDR1 is SNHLY and CDR2 is FYNNEI. V lost 3 bases and J lost 2, with 26 bases in between. The CDR3 loop reads CASSDRHGTHGRYGNQPQHF. The CDR3, as DNA: TGTGCCAGCAGTGACCGCCACGGGACACACGGGAGGTATGGCAATCAGCCCCAGCATTTT. Full variable domain (remainder filled in from reference TRBV2 and TRBJ1-5): EPEVTQTPSHQVTQMGQEVILRCVPISNHLYFYWYRQILGQKVEFLVSFYNNEISEKSEIFDDQFSVERPDGSNFTLKIRSTKLEDSAMYFCASSDRHGTHGRYGNQPQHFGDGTRLSIL.

The J gene is TRBJ2-2, the V gene TRBV5-1; a possible D gene is TRBD2 (5 bases). This CDR3 has 11 amino acids. Germline V gene lookup returns CDR1 SGHRS and CDR2 YFSETQ. The V end lost 5 bases, the J end lost 7 bases, and 6 bases lay between the germline ends. The CDR3 is CASREVGELFF. CDR3 DNA sequence: TGCGCCAGCAGGGAGGTCGGGGAGCTGTTTTTT.